This passage covers 32 T cell receptor beta chains from one sample sequenced in a study of shared clonotypes between healthy human individuals. TCRdb keeps only in-frame clones here, not all; method: immunoSEQ multiplex PCR. The sample comprises approximately 340,000 clones, 70% to 75% of which are singletons, and about 9.4% rests with the top ten. The specimen was memory CD4+ T cells sorted from blood. Noted subset: CD45RA-negative fraction. Source of these receptors: a man in his thirties or forties in good health.

About this clone itself: The same CDR3 is also encoded by other DNA sequences in this sample. The chain couples TRBV7-9 to TRBJ2-7; 8 nucleotides line up with TRBD1. Germline V gene lookup returns CDR1 SEHNR and CDR2 FQNEAQ (reference sequence). The CDR3 is 14 residues long. V was clipped by 3 bases and J by 3 bases; unmatched bases: 4. The CDR3 DNA reads TGTGCCAGCAGCTTGACAGGGGTGAACTACGAGCAGTACTTC. It codes for CASSLTGVNYEQYF.

The chain carries TRBV7-9 and TRBJ1-6, with D unclear. Trimming pared 1 base from V and 12 bases from J, leaving 10 bases between. This CDR3 has 13 amino acids. Germline V gene data show CDR1 as SEHNR and CDR2 as FQNEAQ (reference sequence). For the CDR3, the DNA is TGTGCCAGCAGCTTAGAAACGGGTTTACCCCTCCACTTT. This sequence encodes CASSLETGLPLHF.

The chain combines TRBV28 with TRBJ2-1; no reliable D call. V lost 9 bases to trimming and J lost 6 bases, with 15 bases between them. The CDR3 contains 13 residues. Germline lookup yields CDR1 MDHEN and CDR2 SYDVKM. The CDR3 DNA reads as TGTGCCAGTAATACCCGACGATTCAATGAGCAGTTCTTC. It specifies CASNTRRFNEQFF.

This chain connects TRBV2 to TRBJ2-7; 8 nucleotides match TRBD2. The CDR3 spans 15 residues. In germline, CDR1 is SNHLY, CDR2 FYNNEI. Germline trimming cut 6 bases from V and 2 bases from J; bases unmatched to any gene: 9. For the CDR3, the DNA is TGTGCCAGCAGCCCTACTAGCGGCCAGACCTACGAGCAGTACTTC. It translates to CASSPTSGQTYEQYF.

As DNA, the CDR3 is TGTGCCAGCAGTCCAAGCTTGCTCGGCTCTGGGGCCAACGTCCTGACTTTC. It translates to CASSPSLLGSGANVLTF. The chain employs TRBV7-8 and TRBJ2-6; no firm D call. CDR3 size: 17 residues. Looked up from germline, CDR1 is SGHVS and CDR2 is FQNEAQ. The V and J ends lost 6 bases and 0 bases respectively, with 15 bases between them.

This chain joins TRBV28 and TRBJ2-4; 7 bases are shared with TRBD1. The V gene end was trimmed by 7 bases and the J gene end by 0 bases; junction bases not matched to a gene: 6. From germline, CDR1 is MDHEN and CDR2 SYDVKM. The CDR3 spans 15 residues. The CDR3 region has the DNA TGTGCCAGCACCGGACAGGATTTAGCCAAAAACATTCAGTACTTC. It specifies CASTGQDLAKNIQYF. The variable domain in full, with the rest retrieved from reference TRBV28 and TRBJ2-4, is DVKVTQSSRYLVKRTGEKVFLECVQDMDHENMFWYRQDPGLGLRLIYFSYDVKMKEKGDIPEGYSVSREKKERFSLILESASTNQTSMYLCASTGQDLAKNIQYFGAGTRLSVL.

The chain uses TRBV2 and TRBJ2-3; the match to TRBD2 covers 10 bases. Trimming cost V 4 bases and J 0 bases; bases outside gene matches: 4. CDR3 size: 16 residues. CDR1 SNHLY and CDR2 FYNNEI come from the germline V gene. CDR3 sequence: CASSVGLAASTDTQYF. As DNA, the CDR3 is TGTGCCAGCAGTGTTGGACTAGCGGCAAGCACAGATACGCAGTATTTT.

This clone has more than one count but fewer than ten. The rearrangement uses TRBV19 and TRBJ1-5; no clear D gene. V gave up 7 bases and J gave up 5 bases, with 15 bases separating them. The CDR3 totals 14 residues. CDR1 is LNHDA and CDR2 is SQIVND in the germline V gene (reference sequence). The CDR3 region has the DNA TGTGCCAGTACTCATCAAGATGCCTATCAGCCCCAGCATTTT. Its translation is CASTHQDAYQPQHF. Filled out from reference TRBV19 and TRBJ1-5, the complete variable domain reads DGGITQSPKYLFRKEGQNVTLSCEQNLNHDAMYWYRQDPGQGLRLIYYSQIVNDFQKGDIAEGYSVSREKKESFPLTVTSAQKNPTAFYLCASTHQDAYQPQHFGDGTRLSIL.

This chain connects TRBV2 to TRBJ1-4, with D uncertain. The CDR3 covers 15 residues. CDR1 is SNHLY and CDR2 is FYNNEI in the germline V gene. V was pared by 1 base and J by 7 bases, with 13 bases between. The CDR3 protein is CASSEGRRRGEKLFF. The CDR3 DNA reads as TGTGCCAGCAGTGAAGGCCGGAGGAGAGGTGAAAAACTGTTTTTT.

The J gene is TRBJ2-7, the V gene TRBV27; D may be TRBD2 (6 bases). This CDR3 has 12 amino acids. The germline CDR1 and CDR2 sequences are MNHEY and SMNVEV (reference sequence). V shed 5 bases and J shed 8 bases, with 13 bases lying between them. DNA for the CDR3: TGTGCCAGCAGTGGATTAGGAGGGAAGCAGTACTTC. Protein product: CASSGLGGKQYF.

The J gene is TRBJ1-1, the V gene TRBV7-3; 7 bases fit TRBD1. Germline CDR1 and CDR2: SGHTA and FQGTGA. CDR3 length: 14 amino acids. V lost 5 bases to trimming and J lost 12 bases; unmatched junction nucleotides: 15. The CDR3 loop reads CASSLGTDPRGSFF. The CDR3 DNA sequence: TGTGCCAGCAGCCTCGGGACAGACCCGCGGGGGTCTTTCTTT.

This rearrangement joins TRBV11-2 to TRBJ1-1; no definite D call. Looked up from germline, CDR1 is SGHAT and CDR2 is FQNNGV. V lost 2 bases to trimming and J lost 4 bases, with 11 bases between them. The CDR3 extends over 14 amino acids. The CDR3 sequence is CASSLKGSGTEAFF. The CDR3 nucleotides are TGTGCCAGCAGCTTAAAGGGATCGGGCACTGAAGCTTTCTTT. Full variable domain (outside the CDR3, taken from reference TRBV11-2 and TRBJ1-1): EAGVAQSPRYKIIEKRQSVAFWCNPISGHATLYWYQQILGQGPKLLIQFQNNGVVDDSQLPKDRFSAERLKGVDSTLKIQPAKLEDSAVYLCASSLKGSGTEAFFGQGTRLTVV.

This chain links TRBV11-2 with TRBJ2-7; D unclear. The V and J ends lost 5 bases and 7 bases respectively, with 15 bases between them. Germline V gene data show CDR1 as SGHAT and CDR2 as FQNNGV. The CDR3 is 13 residues long. The CDR3 region is CASSRVVGNEQYF. For the CDR3, the DNA is TGTGCCAGCAGCCGTGTCGTAGGGAATGAGCAGTACTTC.

This chain joins TRBV4-2 and TRBJ1-5, with D unresolved. Germline V gene sequence: CDR1 LGHNA, CDR2 YNFKEQ. Trimming pared 0 bases from V and 3 bases from J, leaving 12 bases between. This CDR3 comprises 16 residues. CDR3 DNA sequence: TGTGCCAGCAGCCAAGATCTTACGGGGTCCAATCAGCCCCAGCATTTT. As protein: CASSQDLTGSNQPQHF.

The chain joins TRBV7-9 to TRBJ2-5; 7 nucleotides agree with TRBD1. Germline CDR1 is SEHNR and CDR2 is FQNEAQ (reference sequence). With 1 base clipped from V and 4 bases from J, the junction kept 6 bases outside the gene matches. The CDR3 consists of 15 residues. The CDR3 DNA reads TGTGCCAGCAGCTTAGTTGCAGGGGGTGGAGAGACCCAGTACTTC. Protein product: CASSLVAGGGETQYF.

The chain has TRBV5-1 and TRBJ2-1; D is tentatively TRBD1 or TRBD2 (6 bases each). This CDR3 comprises 16 residues. Germline V gene data show CDR1 as SGHRS and CDR2 as YFSETQ. V was clipped by 4 bases and J by 1 base, with 15 bases between them. The CDR3 DNA sequence: TGCGCCAGCAGCCAAAAACAGGGAGGTTCCTACAATGAGCAGTTCTTC. Its translation is CASSQKQGGSYNEQFF.

In this sample, this clone turned up many times. The chain uses TRBV6-4 and TRBJ1-1; the D gene is possibly TRBD1 (5 bases). CDR3 length: 13 amino acids. CDR1 and CDR2 (germline): MRHNA, SNTAGT. The V end lost 5 bases, the J end lost 9 bases, and 16 bases lay between the germline ends. The CDR3 reads CASSPTLQAQAFF. The CDR3 nucleotides read TGTGCCAGCAGTCCTACCCTACAGGCCCAAGCTTTCTTT.

J is TRBJ2-7 and V is TRBV29-1, with D perhaps TRBD2 (7 bases). CDR1 SQVTM and CDR2 ANQGSEA come from the germline V gene. With 7 bases removed from V and 7 bases from J, the gap between germline ends came to 20 bases. The CDR3 runs 13 residues. The CDR3 here is CSATRGGGEEQYF. The CDR3 DNA reads TGCAGCGCAACAAGAGGGGGGGGCGAAGAGCAGTACTTC.

The chain carries TRBV10-1 and TRBJ2-3; 8 bases agree with TRBD2. With 0 bases clipped from V and 3 bases from J, the junction kept 8 bases outside the gene matches. There are 17 residues in the CDR3. Germline V gives CDR1 WNHNN, CDR2 SYGVQD (reference sequence). The DNA of the CDR3 is TGCGCCAGCAGTGAGTCTACCGGGGGGGTGGATACAGATACGCAGTATTTT. Encoded protein: CASSESTGGVDTDTQYF.

Only one count was recorded for this clone. The chain is built from TRBV7-2 and TRBJ2-7, with TRBD1 identical over 12 bases. Germline trimming cut 5 bases from V and 7 bases from J; bases unmatched to any gene: 6. Germline V lookup: CDR1 SGHTA, CDR2 FQGNSA. The CDR3 totals 14 residues. CDR3 sequence: CASSLGTGGLEQYF. CDR3 nucleotides: TGTGCCAGCAGCCTAGGGACAGGGGGCTTAGAGCAGTACTTC.

The rearrangement links TRBV6-1 to TRBJ1-5; tentatively, D is TRBD1 (6 bases). CDR3 length: 16 amino acids. Per germline, CDR1 MNHNS and CDR2 SASEGT. V was pared by 4 bases and J by 0 bases, with 13 bases between. The CDR3 coding sequence is TGTGCCAGCAGTGCACTTCGACAGGTTAGCAATCAGCCCCAGCATTTT. Its protein is CASSALRQVSNQPQHF.

This chain connects TRBV11-2 to TRBJ2-5, with D possibly being TRBD2 (6 bases). V gave up 1 base and J gave up 1 base, with 13 bases separating them. The CDR3 is made up of 16 amino acids. CDR1 SGHAT and CDR2 FQNNGV come from the germline V gene. The CDR3, as DNA: TGTGCCAGCAGCTTAGGGGGCGGGGCGGCCCAAGAGACCCAGTACTTC. Translating it yields CASSLGGGAAQETQYF.

The genes are TRBV25-1 and TRBJ2-3; D is ambiguous. Germline V CDR1 and CDR2: MGHDK, SYGVNS. The CDR3 contains 18 residues. Trimming took off 6 bases at V and 1 base at J, with 23 bases between the two ends. The CDR3 DNA reads TGTGCCAGCAGCGCCATAGGAGAATTTCGGTTCCGCACAGATACGCAGTATTTT. It is translated as CASSAIGEFRFRTDTQYF.

This chain joins TRBV5-6 and TRBJ1-1, with TRBD1 matching over 7 bases. Germline V gene data show CDR1 as SGHDT and CDR2 as YYEEEE. The V and J ends lost 3 bases and 0 bases, in that order; junction bases with no gene match: 8. This CDR3 region has 16 residues. The CDR3 sequence: CASSSRQGWMNTEAFF. The DNA of the CDR3 is TGTGCCAGCAGCTCGAGACAGGGTTGGATGAACACTGAAGCTTTCTTT.

The chain couples TRBV4-3 to TRBJ2-1; 7 bases match TRBD2. V dropped 0 bases and J dropped 4; count of bases not matched to a gene: 9. The CDR3 is made up of 17 amino acids. Per germline, CDR1 LGHNA and CDR2 YSLEER. The CDR3 protein is CASSQDTGGGIYNEQFF. The CDR3 DNA reads as TGCGCCAGCAGCCAAGATACTGGCGGGGGAATTTACAATGAGCAGTTCTTC.

This clone was seen only a few times. The V call is TRBV4-1, the J call TRBJ2-1; perhaps TRBD1 as D (5 bases). With 4 bases removed from V and 5 bases from J, the gap between germline ends came to 12 bases. CDR3 length: 14 residues. Germline V gene data show CDR1 as MGHRA and CDR2 as YSYEKL. The CDR3 region is CASSPQIGDNEQFF. In DNA, the CDR3 is TGCGCCAGCAGCCCCCAGATAGGGGACAATGAGCAGTTCTTC.

The sample holds a few counts of this clone. The CDR3 bases are TGTGCCATCAAAACGGGTCTCAACATCAACGCCGGGGAGCTGTTTTTT. It is translated as CAIKTGLNINAGELFF. The gene calls are TRBV10-3 and TRBJ2-2; D gene unclear. Per germline, CDR1 ENHRY and CDR2 SYGVKD. The CDR3 sequence is 16 residues long. V was cut by 7 bases and J by 6 bases, with 21 bases left in between.

This sequence joins TRBV6-1 and TRBJ1-1; no clear D gene. The CDR3 runs to 14 residues. Germline V CDR1 and CDR2: MNHNS, SASEGT. With 4 bases removed from V and 4 bases from J, the gap between germline ends came to 13 bases. The CDR3 loop reads CASSGNFRATEAFF. The CDR3 DNA follows: TGTGCCAGCAGTGGCAATTTTCGGGCCACTGAAGCTTTCTTT.

This sequence joins TRBV6-4 and TRBJ2-2; 9 positions agree with TRBD2. This CDR3 has 15 residues. The V segment lost 0 bases and the J segment 7 bases; nucleotides outside the gene matches: 3. Germline-derived CDR1 and CDR2 are MRHNA and SNTAGT. CDR3 loop: CASSDSAGGSGELFF. CDR3 DNA: TGTGCCAGCAGTGACTCGGCGGGAGGGAGCGGGGAGCTGTTTTTT.

The chain has TRBV4-3 and TRBJ1-2; D is unclear. This CDR3 comprises 16 residues. V was clipped by 0 bases and J by 7 bases, with 18 bases between them. Germline CDR1 LGHNA, CDR2 YSLEER. CDR3 residues: CASSQDLFLGISGYTF. CDR3 nucleotide sequence: TGCGCCAGCAGCCAAGATCTTTTTCTAGGGATTTCTGGCTACACCTTC.

This rearrangement joins TRBV9 to TRBJ2-7, with 8 bases that match TRBD1. This CDR3 is 14 amino acids long. V lost 1 base to trimming and J lost 2 bases; unmatched junction nucleotides: 2. From germline, CDR1 is SGDLS and CDR2 YYNGEE. For the CDR3, the DNA is TGTGCCAGCAGCGTACAGGGGGCCCCCTACGAGCAGTACTTC. Encoded protein: CASSVQGAPYEQYF.

The chain links TRBV28 to TRBJ2-7; 10 nucleotides align to TRBD2. This CDR3 has 14 amino acids. J was trimmed by 3 bases and V by 5 bases; bases with no gene match: 4. Germline lookup yields CDR1 MDHEN and CDR2 SYDVKM. In DNA, the CDR3 is TGTGCCAGCAGTCAAGCGGGAGGGATCTACGAGCAGTACTTC. Translation: CASSQAGGIYEQYF.